One sample yielded the 13 T cell receptor beta chains listed below, sequenced in a study of blood T cell repertoires in COVID-19. Sequencing used immunoSEQ multiplex PCR; TCRdb keeps in-frame clones, though not all of them. The sample yields roughly 120,000 clones, 84% seen once. The sequencing input was peripheral blood. These TCRs come from a woman aged 55 to 70 with acute or convalescent COVID-19.

The chain has TRBV27 and TRBJ1-3; no definite D call. The V end was cut by 5 bases, the J end by 4 bases, with 6 bases between. The CDR3 is 12 amino acids. Germline V gives CDR1 MNHEY, CDR2 SMNVEV (reference sequence). The CDR3 is CASSPGGNTIYF. The CDR3 nucleotides are TGTGCCAGCAGTCCGGGGGGAAACACCATATATTTT.

The V call is TRBV7-8, the J call TRBJ2-7; 9 bases line up with TRBD1. CDR1 and CDR2 from the germline V gene are SGHVS and FQNEAQ. The CDR3 has 17 amino acids. Trimming cost V 2 bases and J 2 bases; bases outside gene matches: 10. CDR3 in amino acids: CASSLIAGDRAPYEQYF. CDR3 in DNA: TGTGCCAGCAGCTTAATCGCCGGGGACAGGGCCCCCTACGAGCAGTACTTC.

The chain has TRBV11-3 and TRBJ1-1; D is uncertain. This CDR3 region has 13 residues. V shed 3 bases and J shed 6 bases, with 11 bases lying between them. The germline gives CDR1 SGHNT, CDR2 YENEEA. The CDR3 spells CASSFTEGAEAFF. The CDR3 DNA is TGTGCCAGCAGCTTTACAGAGGGCGCTGAAGCTTTCTTT. The variable domain in full, completed from reference TRBV11-3 and TRBJ1-1, reads EAGVVQSPRYKIIEKKQPVAFWCNPISGHNTLYWYLQNLGQGPELLIRYENEEAVDDSQLPKDRFSAERLKGVDSTLKIQPAELGDSAVYLCASSFTEGAEAFFGQGTRLTVV.

V and J are TRBV18 and TRBJ1-1; D is unresolved. The germline V and J ends were trimmed by 4 bases and 6 bases, with 9 bases remaining between them. CDR1 and CDR2 (germline): KGHSH, LQKENI. This CDR3 is built from 12 residues. CDR3 nucleotide sequence: TGTGCCAGCTCACGAGGGTCCTCTGAAGCTTTCTTT. This translates into CASSRGSSEAFF.

V is TRBV10-2 and J is TRBJ2-7, with a tentative D call TRBD1 (6 bases). The CDR3 length is 14 residues. The V gene lost 2 bases and the J gene lost 6 bases, with 14 bases spanning the gap. The germline CDR1 and CDR2 sequences are WSHSY and SAAADI. CDR3 DNA sequence: TGCGCCAGCAGTGAGACGGGACATTCTCGCGAGCAGTACTTC. Translation gives CASSETGHSREQYF.

The V gene is TRBV19, the J gene TRBJ1-5; 8 bases line up with TRBD1. CDR1 is LNHDA and CDR2 is SQIVND in the germline V gene (reference sequence). V gave up 1 base and J gave up 3 bases; unmatched junction bases: 8. The CDR3 consists of 17 residues. The CDR3 region has the DNA TGTGCCAGTAGTATAGGAACAGGGGGGTCCACCAATCAGCCCCAGCATTTT. It is translated as CASSIGTGGSTNQPQHF.

The chain joins TRBV6-2 or TRBV6-3 to TRBJ1-1; TRBD1 might be the D (5 bases). Deletions cut 2 bases from V and 5 bases from J, with 18 bases between. Germline-derived CDR1 and CDR2 are MNHEY and SVGEGT. The CDR3 totals 16 residues. CDR3 in DNA: TGTGCCAGCAGTTACCCCTTCGGACTGGGGGGGACTGAAGCTTTCTTT. Its translation is CASSYPFGLGGTEAFF.

The J gene is TRBJ1-2, the V gene TRBV27; 10 bases agree with TRBD1. CDR3 length: 16 residues. Germline V gene sequence: CDR1 MNHEY, CDR2 SMNVEV (reference sequence). With 5 bases clipped from V and 7 bases from J, the junction kept 13 bases outside the gene matches. The CDR3 bases are TGTGCCAGCAGTGAAGTTTCCGGGACAGGGGTTGGTGGCTACACCTTC. It specifies CASSEVSGTGVGGYTF.

The rearrangement uses TRBV19 and TRBJ1-5; a weak D match, TRBD1 (5 bases). CDR1 LNHDA and CDR2 SQIVND come from the germline V gene (reference sequence). CDR3 length equals 15 residues. The V end lost 1 base, the J end lost 0 bases, and 7 bases lay between the germline ends. The CDR3 spells CASSIGGLSNQPQHF. CDR3 sequence (DNA): TGTGCCAGTAGTATAGGGGGCCTTAGCAATCAGCCCCAGCATTTT.

This clone was counted a few times. V usage is TRBV12-5 and J usage is TRBJ1-1; no clear D gene. With 4 bases removed from V and 8 bases from J, the gap between germline ends came to 11 bases. The CDR3 extends over 12 amino acids. Germline CDR1 is LGHNT and CDR2 is FRNRAP. The CDR3 loop is CASGSRAGEAFF. DNA for the CDR3: TGTGCTAGTGGTTCGAGGGCCGGGGAAGCTTTCTTT. Using reference TRBV12-5 and TRBJ1-1 for the parts outside the CDR3, the full variable domain is DARVTQTPRHKVTEMGQEVTMRCQPILGHNTVFWYRQTMMQGLELLAYFRNRAPLDDSGMPKDRFSAEMPDATLATLKIQPSEPRDSAVYFCASGSRAGEAFFGQGTRLTVV.

V and J are TRBV2 and TRBJ2-7; TRBD2 matches 7 bases. The CDR3 runs 13 residues. Germline CDR1 is SNHLY and CDR2 is FYNNEI. CDR3 sequence: CSFLGEGGYEQYF. In DNA form, the CDR3 reads TGTTCCTTTTTAGGGGAGGGTGGCTACGAGCAGTACTTC.

The gene calls are TRBV19 and TRBJ1-6; D is unclear. V lost 5 bases, J lost 10 bases, and 9 bases lay in between. This CDR3 contains 12 residues. Looked up from germline, CDR1 is LNHDA and CDR2 is SQIVND (reference sequence). CDR3 DNA: TGTGCCAGTAGTTCGCGTATGTCACCCCTCCACTTT. Translating gives CASSSRMSPLHF.

This rearrangement joins TRBV6-6 to TRBJ2-3, with unresolved D. Trimming took off 7 bases at V and 7 bases at J, with 12 bases between the two ends. CDR1 and CDR2 from the germline V gene are MNHNY and SVGAGI (reference sequence). This CDR3 has 12 residues. The CDR3, as DNA: TGTGCCAGCACGGGTAGCACGAATACGCAGTATTTT. The encoded protein is CASTGSTNTQYF.